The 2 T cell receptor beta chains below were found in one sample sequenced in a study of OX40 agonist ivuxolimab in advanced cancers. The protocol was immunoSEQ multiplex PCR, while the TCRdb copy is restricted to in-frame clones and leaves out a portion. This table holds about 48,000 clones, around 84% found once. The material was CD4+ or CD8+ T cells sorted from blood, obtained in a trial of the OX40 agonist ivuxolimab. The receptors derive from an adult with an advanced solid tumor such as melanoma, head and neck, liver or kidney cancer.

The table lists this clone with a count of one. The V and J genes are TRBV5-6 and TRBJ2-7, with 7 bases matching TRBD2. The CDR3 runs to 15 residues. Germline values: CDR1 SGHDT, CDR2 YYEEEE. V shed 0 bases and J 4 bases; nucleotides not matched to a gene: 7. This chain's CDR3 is CASSLAAGAKYEQYF. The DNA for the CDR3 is TGTGCCAGCAGCTTGGCCGCGGGAGCCAAATACGAGCAGTACTTC.

CDR3 DNA: TGCAGTGGTGAGGAGGAGGGCTACACCTTC. It codes for CSGEEEGYTF. The chain joins TRBV20-1 to TRBJ1-2; D is ambiguous. The CDR3 length is 10 residues. Deletions cut 7 bases from V and 8 bases from J, with 11 bases between. The germline CDR1 and CDR2 sequences are DFQATT and SNEGSKA (reference sequence).